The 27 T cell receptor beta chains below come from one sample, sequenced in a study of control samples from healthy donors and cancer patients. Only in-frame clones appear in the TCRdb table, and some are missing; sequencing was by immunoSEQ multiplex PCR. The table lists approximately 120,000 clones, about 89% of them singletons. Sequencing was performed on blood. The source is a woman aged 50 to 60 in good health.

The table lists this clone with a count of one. The CDR3: CASSLRGDYGYTF. The CDR3 bases are TGCGCCAGCAGCCTTCGGGGGGACTATGGCTACACCTTC. The V call is TRBV5-1, the J call TRBJ1-2, with D perhaps TRBD1 (5 bases). From germline, CDR1 is SGHRS and CDR2 YFSETQ. The CDR3 loop spans 13 amino acids. V dropped 4 bases and J dropped 3 bases, with 10 bases sitting between them.

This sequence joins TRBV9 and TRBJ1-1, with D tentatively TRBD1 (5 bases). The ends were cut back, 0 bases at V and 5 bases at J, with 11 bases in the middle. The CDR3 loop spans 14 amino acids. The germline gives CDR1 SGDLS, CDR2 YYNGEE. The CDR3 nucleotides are TGTGCCAGCAGCGTAGCGGTCAGGGAGACTGAAGCTTTCTTT. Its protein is CASSVAVRETEAFF.

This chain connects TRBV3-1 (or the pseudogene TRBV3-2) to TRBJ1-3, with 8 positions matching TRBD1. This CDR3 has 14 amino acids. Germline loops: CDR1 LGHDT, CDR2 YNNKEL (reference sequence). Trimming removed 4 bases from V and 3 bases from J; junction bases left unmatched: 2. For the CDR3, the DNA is TGTGCCAGCAGCCTGGGACAGGTTGGAAACACCATATATTTT. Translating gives CASSLGQVGNTIYF.

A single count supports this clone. The CDR3 DNA follows: TGTGCCAGCAGTGAGCGGGACAGATACACCGGGGAGCTGTTTTTT. The encoded protein is CASSERDRYTGELFF. The chain joins TRBV25-1 to TRBJ2-2, with D perhaps TRBD1 (7 bases). Germline V lookup: CDR1 MGHDK, CDR2 SYGVNS. The CDR3 is 15 residues long. The V end was cut by 3 bases, the J end by 3 bases, with 11 bases between.

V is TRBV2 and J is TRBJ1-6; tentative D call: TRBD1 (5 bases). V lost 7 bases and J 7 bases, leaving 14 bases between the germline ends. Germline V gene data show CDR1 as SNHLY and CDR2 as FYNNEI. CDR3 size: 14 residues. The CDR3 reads CASNILGGNSPLHF. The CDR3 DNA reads TGTGCCAGCAACATCTTGGGGGGGAATTCACCCCTCCACTTT.

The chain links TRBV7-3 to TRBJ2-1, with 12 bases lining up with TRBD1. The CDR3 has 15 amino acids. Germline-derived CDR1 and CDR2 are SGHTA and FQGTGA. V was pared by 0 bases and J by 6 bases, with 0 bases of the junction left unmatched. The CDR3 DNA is TGTGCCAGCAGCTTAACGGGACAGGGGGCCAATGAGCAGTTCTTC. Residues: CASSLTGQGANEQFF.

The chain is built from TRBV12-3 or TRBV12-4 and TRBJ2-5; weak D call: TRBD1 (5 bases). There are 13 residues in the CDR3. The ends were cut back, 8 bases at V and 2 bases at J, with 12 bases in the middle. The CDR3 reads CASGLDIQETQYF. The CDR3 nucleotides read TGTGCCAGCGGTCTGGACATACAAGAGACCCAGTACTTC.

The CDR3 coding sequence is TGTGCCAGTAGTATAGTCACGGACAGGTTTGATGAAAAACTGTTTTTT. The encoded protein is CASSIVTDRFDEKLFF. The gene calls are TRBV19 and TRBJ1-4; the match to TRBD1 covers 7 bases. Germline CDR1 LNHDA, CDR2 SQIVND (reference sequence). Trimming cost V 1 base and J 6 bases; bases outside gene matches: 8. CDR3 size: 16 residues. The variable domain in full, completed from reference TRBV19 and TRBJ1-4, reads DGGITQSPKYLFRKEGQNVTLSCEQNLNHDAMYWYRQDPGQGLRLIYYSQIVNDFQKGDIAEGYSVSREKKESFPLTVTSAQKNPTAFYLCASSIVTDRFDEKLFFGSGTQLSVL.

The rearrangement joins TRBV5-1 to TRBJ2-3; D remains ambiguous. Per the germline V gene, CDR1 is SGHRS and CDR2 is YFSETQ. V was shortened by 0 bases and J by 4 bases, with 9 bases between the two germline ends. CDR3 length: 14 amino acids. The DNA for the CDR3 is TGCGCCAGCAGCTTGGACAGAGTATCAGATACGCAGTATTTT. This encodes CASSLDRVSDTQYF.

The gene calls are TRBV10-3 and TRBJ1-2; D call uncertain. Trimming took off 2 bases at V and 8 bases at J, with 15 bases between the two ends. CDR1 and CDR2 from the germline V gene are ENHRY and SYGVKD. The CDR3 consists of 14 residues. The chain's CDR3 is CAISERQALIGYTF. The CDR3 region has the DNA TGTGCCATCAGTGAGCGACAAGCCCTTATCGGCTACACCTTC.

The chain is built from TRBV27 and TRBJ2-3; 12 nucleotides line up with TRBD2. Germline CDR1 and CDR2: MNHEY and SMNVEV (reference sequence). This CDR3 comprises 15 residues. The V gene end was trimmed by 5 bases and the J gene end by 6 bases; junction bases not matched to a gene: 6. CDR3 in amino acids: CASSPSGTSGDTQYF. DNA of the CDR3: TGTGCCAGCAGTCCGTCCGGGACTAGCGGGGATACGCAGTATTTT.

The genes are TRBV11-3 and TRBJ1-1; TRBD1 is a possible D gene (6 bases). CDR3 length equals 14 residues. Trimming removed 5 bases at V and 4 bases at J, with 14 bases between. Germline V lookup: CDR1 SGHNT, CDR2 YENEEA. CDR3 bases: TGTGCCAGCAGCAAACAAGGAGGGGGCACTGAAGCTTTCTTT. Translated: CASSKQGGGTEAFF.

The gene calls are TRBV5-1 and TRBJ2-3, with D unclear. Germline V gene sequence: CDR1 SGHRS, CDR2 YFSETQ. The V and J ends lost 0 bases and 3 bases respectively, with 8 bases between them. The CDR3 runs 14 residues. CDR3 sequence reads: CASSLGTATDTQYF. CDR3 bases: TGCGCCAGCAGCTTGGGAACCGCTACAGATACGCAGTATTTT.

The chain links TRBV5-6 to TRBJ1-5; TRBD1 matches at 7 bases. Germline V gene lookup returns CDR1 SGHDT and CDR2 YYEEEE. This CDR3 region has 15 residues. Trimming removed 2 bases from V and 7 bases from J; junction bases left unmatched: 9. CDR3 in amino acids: CASSLTGQKFQPQHF. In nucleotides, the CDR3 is TGTGCCAGCAGCTTAACGGGACAGAAGTTCCAGCCCCAGCATTTT.

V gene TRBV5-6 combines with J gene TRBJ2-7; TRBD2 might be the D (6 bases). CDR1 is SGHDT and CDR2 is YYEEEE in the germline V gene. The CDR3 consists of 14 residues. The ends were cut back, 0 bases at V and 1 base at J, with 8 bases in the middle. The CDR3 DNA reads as TGTGCCAGCAGCTTGGGACTAGATTCCTACGAGCAGTACTTC. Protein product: CASSLGLDSYEQYF.

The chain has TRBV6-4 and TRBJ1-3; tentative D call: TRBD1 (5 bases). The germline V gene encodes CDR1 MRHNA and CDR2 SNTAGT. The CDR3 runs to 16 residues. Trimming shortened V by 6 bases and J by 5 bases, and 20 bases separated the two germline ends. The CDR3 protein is CASSDLRRGWRNTIYF. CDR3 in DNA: TGTGCCAGCAGCGACCTCCGAAGGGGATGGAGAAACACCATATATTTT.

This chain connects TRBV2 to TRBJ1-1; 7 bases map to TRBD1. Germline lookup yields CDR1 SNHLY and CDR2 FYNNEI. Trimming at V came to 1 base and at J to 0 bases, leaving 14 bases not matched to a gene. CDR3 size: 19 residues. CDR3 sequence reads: CASSEDRSVRGRLNTEAFF. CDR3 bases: TGTGCCAGCAGTGAAGATCGGTCGGTAAGGGGGCGACTGAACACTGAAGCTTTCTTT.

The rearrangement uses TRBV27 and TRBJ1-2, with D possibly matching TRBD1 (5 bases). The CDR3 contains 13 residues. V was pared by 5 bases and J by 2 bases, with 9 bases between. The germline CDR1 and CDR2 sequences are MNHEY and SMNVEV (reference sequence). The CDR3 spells CASSRQKNYGYTF. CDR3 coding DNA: TGTGCCAGCAGTAGACAGAAAAACTATGGCTACACCTTC.

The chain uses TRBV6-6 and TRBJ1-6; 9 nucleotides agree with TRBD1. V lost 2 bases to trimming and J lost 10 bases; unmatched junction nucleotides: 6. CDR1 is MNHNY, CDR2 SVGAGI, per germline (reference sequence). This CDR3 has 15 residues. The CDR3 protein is CASSYETGGNSPLHF. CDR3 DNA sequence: TGTGCCAGCAGTTACGAGACAGGGGGAAACTCACCCCTCCACTTT.

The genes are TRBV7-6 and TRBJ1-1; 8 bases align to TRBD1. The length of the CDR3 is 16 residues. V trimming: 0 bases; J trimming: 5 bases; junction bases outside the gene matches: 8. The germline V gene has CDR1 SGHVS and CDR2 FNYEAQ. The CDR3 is CASSLAWQGARTEAFF. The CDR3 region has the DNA TGTGCCAGCAGCTTAGCTTGGCAGGGGGCACGAACTGAAGCTTTCTTT.

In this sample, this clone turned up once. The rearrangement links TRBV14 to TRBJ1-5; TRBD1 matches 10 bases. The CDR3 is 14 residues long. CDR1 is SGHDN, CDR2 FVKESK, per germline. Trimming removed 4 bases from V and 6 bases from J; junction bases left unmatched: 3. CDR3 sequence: CASSPDRGRQPQHF. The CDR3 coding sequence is TGTGCCAGCAGCCCCGACAGGGGGCGTCAGCCCCAGCATTTT.

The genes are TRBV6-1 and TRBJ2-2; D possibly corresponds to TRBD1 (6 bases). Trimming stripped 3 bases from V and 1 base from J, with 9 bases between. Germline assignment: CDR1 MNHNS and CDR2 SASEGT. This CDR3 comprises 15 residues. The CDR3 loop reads CASSEVQGNTGELFF. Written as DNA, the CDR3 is TGTGCCAGCAGTGAGGTACAGGGGAACACCGGGGAGCTGTTTTTT.

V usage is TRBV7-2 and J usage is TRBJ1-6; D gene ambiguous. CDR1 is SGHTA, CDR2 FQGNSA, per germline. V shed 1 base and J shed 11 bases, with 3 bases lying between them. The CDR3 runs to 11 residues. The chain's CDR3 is CASSLGTPLHF. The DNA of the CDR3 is TGTGCCAGCAGCTTAGGAACACCCCTCCACTTT.

The CDR3 region is CASSYSAVGTQYF. The CDR3 DNA follows: TGTGCCAGCAGTTACTCGGCGGTAGGGACCCAGTACTTC. The genes are TRBV6-5 and TRBJ2-5; D gene uncertain. Germline V gives CDR1 MNHEY, CDR2 SVGAGI. Trimming removed 0 bases at V and 7 bases at J, with 9 bases between. This CDR3 is 13 amino acids long.

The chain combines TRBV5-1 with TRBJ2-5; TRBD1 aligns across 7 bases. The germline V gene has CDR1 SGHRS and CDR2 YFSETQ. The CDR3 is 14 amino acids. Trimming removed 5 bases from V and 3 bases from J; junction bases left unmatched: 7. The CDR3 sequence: CASRRDRGEETQYF. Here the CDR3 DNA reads TGCGCCAGCAGAAGGGACAGAGGGGAAGAGACCCAGTACTTC.

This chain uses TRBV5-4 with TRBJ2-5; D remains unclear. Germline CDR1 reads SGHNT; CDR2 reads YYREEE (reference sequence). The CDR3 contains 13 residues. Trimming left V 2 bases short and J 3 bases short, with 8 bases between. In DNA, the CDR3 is TGTGCCAGCAGCTTACGACCCAAAGAGACCCAGTACTTC. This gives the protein CASSLRPKETQYF.

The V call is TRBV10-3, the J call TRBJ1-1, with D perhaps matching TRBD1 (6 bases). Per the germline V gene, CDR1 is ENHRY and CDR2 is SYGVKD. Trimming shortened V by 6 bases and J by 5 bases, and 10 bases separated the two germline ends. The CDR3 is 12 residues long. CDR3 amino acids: CAIRQGATEAFF. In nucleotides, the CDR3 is TGTGCCATCAGACAGGGAGCGACTGAAGCTTTCTTT.